The rows below give T cell receptor beta chains drawn from one sample of a study of naive and memory T cell subsets. TCRdb re-derived calls from the UMI-ligation and nested PCR reads in MiXCR, one entry per CDR3 protein. The sample includes about 150,000 distinct CDR3 sequences, about 23% of them seen just once. The specimen was naive CD4+ T cells from blood. Every receptor here comes from a human donor in good health. Each CDR3 is given with its conserved first and last residue. A D gene is named only where the DNA matches it firmly. Clone size appears in some rows only: once, few, many, or a class for an expanded clone.

j_call | d_call | v_call | clone_size | cdr3_nt | cdr3_aa
TRBJ1-1 | . | TRBV6-1 | . | TGTGCCAGCAGGGGGACCTTGAACACTGAAGCTTTCTTT | CASRGTLNTEAFF
TRBJ2-7 | . | TRBV7-3 | . | TGTGCCAGCGCTCCCGGGGAGGCCTACGAGCAGTACTTC | CASAPGEAYEQYF
TRBJ1-1 | TRBD1 | TRBV30 | many | TGTGCCTGGAGTGACAGGGGGGCTTTCTTT | CAWSDRGAFF
TRBJ2-4 | . | TRBV20-1 | few | TGCAGTGCCTCGACCCCGATAGCCAAAAACATTCAGTACTTC | CSASTPIAKNIQYF
TRBJ2-1 | TRBD1 | TRBV6-2/TRBV6-3 | . | TGTGCCAGCAGTAGACAGGGCACCTACAATGAGCAGTTCTTC | CASSRQGTYNEQFF
TRBJ2-7 | TRBD2 | TRBV6-6 | few | TGTGCCGCGAAAGGGACGGGGGGGTCCTACGAGCAGTACTTC | CAAKGTGGSYEQYF
TRBJ2-2 | . | TRBV7-9 | . | TGTGCCAGCAGCCAACGGGACACCCTTTCCCGGGAGCTGTTTTTT | CASSQRDTLSRELFF
TRBJ2-5 | . | TRBV29-1 | few | TGCAGCGTTGAAGAGGACACAATCCAGCAAGAGACCCAGTACTTC | CSVEEDTIQQETQYF
TRBJ2-1 | TRBD2 | TRBV20-1 | . | TGCAGTGCTAGAGATATCCGGCTAGCGGGGGGGAATGAGCAGTTCTTC | CSARDIRLAGGNEQFF
TRBJ2-3 | . | TRBV21-1 | many | TGTGCCAAATCCGAATTAGCAGATACGCAGTATTTT | CAKSELADTQYF
TRBJ2-1 | . | TRBV7-6 | few | TGTGCCAGCAGCCAATGGGGGCCCAGCGGGCAATCCGAGCAGTTCTTC | CASSQWGPSGQSEQFF
TRBJ2-3 | TRBD2 | TRBV11-3 | many | TGTGCCAGCAGCTTTTCTAGCGGGCTCGATACGCAGTATTTT | CASSFSSGLDTQYF
TRBJ2-3 | . | TRBV29-1 | many | TGCAGCGTTGAATATGACACATCGACCGATACGCAGTATTTT | CSVEYDTSTDTQYF
TRBJ2-1 | TRBD1 | TRBV3-1 | few | TGTGCCAGCAGCCAACTTACAGGGGGAGGATACAATGAGCAGTTCTTC | CASSQLTGGGYNEQFF
TRBJ1-5 | . | TRBV7-2 | . | TGTGCCAGCAGCCCAGCGCACCGGGAGCCCCAGCATTTT | CASSPAHREPQHF
TRBJ1-1 | . | TRBV9 | . | TGTGCCAGCAGCGTTAGCACAGTACCTCTGAACACTGAAGCTTTCTTT | CASSVSTVPLNTEAFF
TRBJ2-7 | . | TRBV18 | few | TGTGCCAGCTCACCAGACTCCCTGACAGGGAGGGAGCAGTACTTC | CASSPDSLTGREQYF
TRBJ2-1 | TRBD2 | TRBV28 | few | TGTGCCAGCAGTTTAGCGGGAGGGGACTACAATGAGCAGTTCTTC | CASSLAGGDYNEQFF
TRBJ2-1 | TRBD1 | TRBV7-2 | . | TGTGCCAGCAGCCTCGACAGGGCCCCCTACAATGAGCAGTTCTTC | CASSLDRAPYNEQFF
TRBJ2-3 | . | TRBV20-1 | . | TGCAGTGCTCCACGGGATACGCAGTATTTT | CSAPRDTQYF
TRBJ1-4 | . | TRBV6-5 | . | TGTGCCAGCAGTTACTCAGGGGCGTCTAATGAAAAACTGTTTTTT | CASSYSGASNEKLFF
TRBJ2-7 | TRBD1 | TRBV2 | . | TGTGCCAGCAGTGATAGACAGGGCGGCGAGCAGTACTTC | CASSDRQGGEQYF
TRBJ1-4 | TRBD1 | TRBV20-1 | . | TGCAGTGCTCCAGGGACAGGGGGCCGGTTAACTAATGAAAAACTGTTTTTT | CSAPGTGGRLTNEKLFF
TRBJ2-7 | TRBD1 | TRBV5-1 | few | TGCGCCAGCAGCGCGGACAGGGGTGGGGAGCAGTACTTC | CASSADRGGEQYF
TRBJ1-5 | TRBD1 | TRBV5-5 | few | TGTGCCAGCAGCCCTGGACAGGGACGCAATCAGCCCCAGCATTTT | CASSPGQGRNQPQHF
TRBJ2-5 | . | TRBV5-1 | . | TGCGCCAGCAGCTTTTCAGGGGAAGAGACCCAGTACTTC | CASSFSGEETQYF
TRBJ1-4 | TRBD1 | TRBV28 | few | TGTGCCAGCAGTTTAGAGGGGGCGAGATCTAATGAAAAACTGTTTTTT | CASSLEGARSNEKLFF
TRBJ2-2 | TRBD2 | TRBV7-6 | few | TGTGCCAGCAGCTTAGATATAGCGGGAGACATGGGCACCGGGGAGCTGTTTTTT | CASSLDIAGDMGTGELFF
TRBJ2-7 | TRBD1 | TRBV6-6 | few | TGTGCCAGCAGTACGAGACAGGGGCCCCACGAGCAGTACTTC | CASSTRQGPHEQYF
TRBJ2-6 | . | TRBV5-1 | . | TGCGCCAGCAGCGACTACACTTCAGCGAGCTCTGGGGCCAACGTCCTGACTTTC | CASSDYTSASSGANVLTF
TRBJ1-1 | . | TRBV28 | few | TGTGCCAGCAGTCCCGCGCCGAGGCACACTGAAGCTTTCTTT | CASSPAPRHTEAFF
TRBJ2-7 | TRBD2 | TRBV7-2 | . | TGTGCCAACAGCTTAGTAGGGACTAGCGGGAGGTTTGCCTACGAGCAGTACTTC | CANSLVGTSGRFAYEQYF